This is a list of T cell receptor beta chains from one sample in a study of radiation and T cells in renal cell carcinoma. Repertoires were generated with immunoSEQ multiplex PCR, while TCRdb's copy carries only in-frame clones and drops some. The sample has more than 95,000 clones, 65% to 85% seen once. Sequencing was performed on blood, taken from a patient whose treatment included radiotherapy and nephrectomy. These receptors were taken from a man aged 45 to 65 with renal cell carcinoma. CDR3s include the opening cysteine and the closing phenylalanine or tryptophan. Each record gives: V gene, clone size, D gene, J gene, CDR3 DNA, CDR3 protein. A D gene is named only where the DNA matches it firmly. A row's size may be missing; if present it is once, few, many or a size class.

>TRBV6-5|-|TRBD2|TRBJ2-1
TGTGCCAGCAGTCCCGGACTAGCGGGAGTGAATGAGCAGTTCTTC
CASSPGLAGVNEQFF
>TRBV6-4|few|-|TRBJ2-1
TGTGCCAGCAGTGACGAAGCCTCGGGGGAGCAGTTCTTC
CASSDEASGEQFF
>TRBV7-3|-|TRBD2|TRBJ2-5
TGTGCCAGCAGCTTAGTGGGACTAGCGGAGCAAGAGACCCAGTACTTC
CASSLVGLAEQETQYF
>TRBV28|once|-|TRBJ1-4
TGTGCCAGCAGTTTACCGCGGGGGACTAATGAAAAACTGTTTTTT
CASSLPRGTNEKLFF
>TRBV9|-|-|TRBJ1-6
TGTGCCAGCAGCGTAGAGCAGGGAAATAATTCACCCCTCCACTTT
CASSVEQGNNSPLHF
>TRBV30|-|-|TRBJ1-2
TGTGCCTGGAGTCCAATCTATGGCTACACCTTC
CAWSPIYGYTF
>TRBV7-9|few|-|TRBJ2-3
TGTGCCAGCGGGGGGCGGACAGATACGCAGTATTTT
CASGGRTDTQYF
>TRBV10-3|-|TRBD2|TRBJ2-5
TGTGCCATCAGTCGGCTAGCGGGGGAAGAGACCCAGTACTTC
CAISRLAGEETQYF
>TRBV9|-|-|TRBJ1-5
TGTGCCAGCGGAGGGGACAACGGTCAGCCCCAGCATTTT
CASGGDNGQPQHF
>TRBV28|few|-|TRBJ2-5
TGTGCCAGCAGTTTACCAGCTTTGGAGACCCAGTACTTC
CASSLPALETQYF
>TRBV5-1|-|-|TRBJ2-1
TGCGCCAGCAGCAGGGGTGGTACGGAGGGGCGCAATGAGCAGTTCTTC
CASSRGGTEGRNEQFF